The T cell receptor beta chain under discussion was sequenced for a study of regulatory T cells in long-lasting Graves disease. Overall study: Persistent cases were those of Graves' disease that involved over 5 years of antithyroid drugs with positive TSH receptor antibodies. Regarding the study as a whole: Newly diagnosed disease favored TRBV20-1 and TRBJ2-1 over persistent disease.

Time point here: persistent/refractory GD, antithyroid drugs over 5 years with positive TRAb. PBMCs provided the RNA from which the TCR library was made. Germline values: CDR1 SGHAT, CDR2 FQNNGV. This CDR3 is built from 19 residues. Trimming took 1 base from V and 1 from J; bases not matched to a gene: 12. This clonotype was counted a few times. Its antigen remains unidentified. Libraries of TCR beta came from iRepertoire HTBI primers plus Arm-PCR of CDR3 regions. TCRdb reprocessed the multiplex PCR reads via MiXCR and lists one record per CDR3 protein. The sample lists 650,000 to 850,000 distinct CDR3 sequences, about 30% occurring once.

The sample in question was peripheral blood mononuclear cells (PBMCs), obtained when the disease was refractory, from a patient treated with antithyroid drugs. The origin of this receptor is a female donor with Graves disease. The J gene is TRBJ2-5, the V gene TRBV11-2, with 10 bases identical to TRBD2. CDR3 nucleotide sequence: TGTGCCAGCAGCTTAGTAGGATGGACTAGCGGTCCCTTCCAAGAGACCCAGTACTTC. Translated, it gives CASSLVGWTSGPFQETQYF.